The 9 T cell receptor beta chains below all came from one sample that was sequenced in a study of T-cell reconstitution after alpha-beta-depleted transplantation in children. Unique molecular identifiers tagged the TCRbeta library. A single record per CDR3 protein comes from TCRdb applying MiXCR to the PCR reads. The sample has about 610,000 distinct CDR3 sequences; 8% to 11% are singletons. The sample here was PBMCs from the stem cell graft donor, taken from the stem cell graft. The receptors here all came from a human donor who donated a stem cell graft to a child with acute myeloid leukemia.

This clonotype has just a few counts. The chain joins TRBV28 to TRBJ1-4, with a weak D call TRBD1 (5 bases). The CDR3 consists of 14 residues. V was shortened by 3 bases and J by 0 bases, with 5 bases between the two germline ends. CDR1 and CDR2 from the germline V gene are MDHEN and SYDVKM. Here the CDR3 DNA reads TGTGCCAGCAGTTTGGGGCCAACTAATGAAAAACTGTTTTTT. This codes for CASSLGPTNEKLFF.

This CDR3 reads CASSLGVANTGELFF. The CDR3 nucleotides are TGTGCCAGCAGCTTGGGAGTGGCGAACACCGGGGAGCTGTTTTTT. The chain is built from TRBV5-6 and TRBJ2-2; D remains unclear. Trimming left V 0 bases short and J 0 bases short, with 6 bases between. The CDR3 extends over 15 amino acids. Germline CDR1 is SGHDT and CDR2 is YYEEEE.

This clonotype has a handful of counts. The chain joins TRBV28 to TRBJ2-6; TRBD1 is a possible D gene (6 bases). The V and J ends lost 5 bases and 0 bases respectively, with 11 bases between them. The CDR3 extends over 16 amino acids. Germline V CDR1 and CDR2: MDHEN, SYDVKM. The CDR3 DNA follows: TGTGCCAGCAGTCGTACAGGGTTCTCTGGGGCCAACGTCCTGACTTTC. Residues: CASSRTGFSGANVLTF.

There are a few counts of this clonotype. The genes are TRBV29-1 and TRBJ2-7; 9 bases align to TRBD1. The J segment lost 4 bases and the V segment lost 0 bases, leaving 13 bases of the junction unmatched. Germline V CDR1 and CDR2: SQVTM, ANQGSEA. The CDR3 consists of 17 residues. The CDR3 here is CSVEDQGQGGEWYEQYF. As DNA, the CDR3 is TGCAGCGTTGAAGATCAGGGACAGGGTGGGGAGTGGTACGAGCAGTACTTC.

The chain combines TRBV7-2 with TRBJ2-2; D remains unclear. The CDR3 sequence is 13 residues long. Germline V gene lookup returns CDR1 SGHTA and CDR2 FQGNSA. Trimming pared 5 bases from V and 8 bases from J, leaving 12 bases between. The CDR3 loop is CASSTRTRGELFF. CDR3 in DNA: TGTGCCAGCAGCACCCGGACCCGAGGGGAGCTGTTTTTT.

The J gene is TRBJ2-1, the V gene TRBV6-2 or TRBV6-3, with 11 bases fitting TRBD2. The V gene end was trimmed by 0 bases and the J gene end by 9 bases; junction bases not matched to a gene: 10. Germline CDR1 MNHEY, CDR2 SVGEGT. The length of the CDR3 is 17 residues. For the CDR3, the DNA is TGTGCCAGCAGTTACTCGCGTAGCGGGAGGGCCGGAGCTGAGCAGTTCTTC. It is translated as CASSYSRSGRAGAEQFF.

The chain uses TRBV20-1 and TRBJ1-4; D is ambiguous. The length of the CDR3 is 13 residues. The germline V and J ends were trimmed by 3 bases and 4 bases, with 9 bases remaining between them. Germline V gene sequence: CDR1 DFQATT, CDR2 SNEGSKA (reference sequence). The CDR3 spells CSASGQINEKLFF. CDR3 coding DNA: TGCAGTGCTAGCGGGCAGATTAATGAAAAACTGTTTTTT.

Ten or more counts support this clonotype. J is TRBJ2-7 and V is TRBV15; maybe TRBD1 (6 bases). The V and J ends lost 0 bases and 6 bases respectively, with 6 bases between them. Germline lookup yields CDR1 LNHNV and CDR2 YYDKDF (reference sequence). The CDR3 consists of 12 residues. CDR3 sequence (DNA): TGTGCCACCAGCAGAGAGACAGGCGAGCAGTACTTC. Encoded protein: CATSRETGEQYF. Based on the CDR3 plus reference TRBV15 and TRBJ2-7, the full variable domain is DAMVIQNPRYQVTQFGKPVTLSCSQTLNHNVMYWYQQKSSQAPKLLFHYYDKDFNNEADTPDNFQSRRPNTSFCFLDIRSPGLGDTAMYLCATSRETGEQYFGPGTRLTVT.

The sample holds a few counts of this clonotype. The V call is TRBV29-1, the J call TRBJ2-7; D could derive from TRBD1 or TRBD2 (5 bases each). Trimming left V 1 base short and J 2 bases short, with 12 bases between. CDR1 SQVTM and CDR2 ANQGSEA come from the germline V gene. The CDR3 has 14 amino acids. DNA of the CDR3: TGCAGCGTTGAAGTGGGGGATTTCGCCTACGAGCAGTACTTC. Translated, it gives CSVEVGDFAYEQYF.